This T cell receptor beta chain was captured in a study of CD8+ T cells in alopecia areata. Study-wide background: Patients remained on tofacitinib for 6 to 18 months and then went 6 months without it. Percent of scalp involved defined treated patients' severity scores.

Investigators isolated RNA and reverse transcribed it into cDNA to act as the sequencing template. Some clones are missing from TCRdb's copy, which holds only in-frame ones; the method was immunoSEQ multiplex PCR. The table shows approximately 210,000 clones, with 50% to 60% occurring only once. The CDR3 consists of 13 residues. The V end lost 6 bases, the J end lost 5 bases, and 16 bases lay between the germline ends. Looked up from germline, CDR1 is SQVTM and CDR2 is ANQGSEA. Treatment of the sample: oral pan-JAK inhibitor, 5-10 mg twice daily. Alopecia areata patients provided lesional scalp punch biopsies and peripheral blood, both collected for the study.

This TCR derives from a human donor with alopecia areata. Sequenced material: CD4+ T cells sorted from blood, taken at week 4, from a patient treated with tofacitinib. The V and J genes are TRBV29-1 and TRBJ2-5; TRBD2 is a possible D gene (7 bases). CDR3 nucleotide sequence: TGCAGCGTGGGGGGGGCAGACCGGGAGACCCAGTACTTC. This gives the protein CSVGGADRETQYF.